The 21 T cell receptor beta chains in this list originate from one sample, sequenced in a study of technical replicates of blood from several donors. Generated by immunoSEQ multiplex PCR, the TCRdb table keeps only in-frame clones and is missing some. The data show 65,000 to 75,000 clones, roughly 86% seen once. Sequencing was performed on PBMCs. The receptors shown here come from a human donor in good health. Some clones in this sample may be carry-over from other donors' samples.

The chain has TRBV19 and TRBJ1-5; D is uncertain. In germline, CDR1 is LNHDA, CDR2 SQIVND (reference sequence). This CDR3 has 15 residues. Trimming pared 1 base from V and 0 bases from J, leaving 7 bases between. In DNA, the CDR3 is TGTGCCAGTAGTATAGGGCAGTATAGCAATCAGCCCCAGCATTTT. Protein sequence: CASSIGQYSNQPQHF.

This chain uses TRBV6-6 with TRBJ2-1, with 9 bases aligning to TRBD2. Germline trimming cut 4 bases from V and 4 bases from J; bases unmatched to any gene: 8. This CDR3 is 16 amino acids long. Germline CDR1 is MNHNY and CDR2 is SVGAGI (reference sequence). Here the CDR3 reads CASSSKTSGQYNEQFF. The CDR3, as DNA: TGTGCCAGCAGTTCCAAGACTAGCGGTCAATACAATGAGCAGTTCTTC.

This clone was detected a few times. Its ends do not fully match the called genes, so a read error is possible. The rearrangement links TRBV7-9 to TRBJ1-3; D perhaps matches TRBD1 (5 bases). The germline gives CDR1 SEHNR, CDR2 FQNEAQ (reference sequence). The CDR3 runs to 13 residues. Here the CDR3 DNA reads TGTGCCAGCAGCTTAGCCGAAGGACAAGCTAGAGATTTT. This sequence encodes CASSLAEGQARDF.

This clone was observed once. The chain combines TRBV27 with TRBJ2-5; 12 nucleotides match TRBD1. The CDR3 sequence is 19 residues long. Trimming took 7 bases from V and 4 from J; bases not matched to a gene: 19. Germline V CDR1 and CDR2: MNHEY, SMNVEV (reference sequence). For the CDR3, the DNA is TGTGCCAGCACCCCTCCCCGGGACAGGGGGCGAGCGGGGACAGAGACCCAGTACTTC. Its translation is CASTPPRDRGRAGTETQYF.

The chain uses TRBV7-2 and TRBJ1-5; no clear D. The CDR3 runs 14 residues. CDR1 is SGHTA and CDR2 is FQGNSA in the germline V gene. Trimming took off 1 base at V and 3 bases at J, with 7 bases between the two ends. CDR3 nucleotides: TGTGCCAGCAGCTTAGGGGAGACCAATCAGCCCCAGCATTTT. This gives the protein CASSLGETNQPQHF. Full variable domain (outside the CDR3, taken from reference TRBV7-2 and TRBJ1-5): GAGVSQSPSNKVTEKGKDVELRCDPISGHTALYWYRQSLGQGLEFLIYFQGNSAPDKSGLPSDRFSAERTGGSVSTLTIQRTQQEDSAVYLCASSLGETNQPQHFGDGTRLSIL.

V and J are TRBV6-5 and TRBJ2-7; 10 bases are shared with TRBD1. Trimming took 0 bases from V and 1 from J; bases not matched to a gene: 0. The CDR3 contains 15 residues. Germline assignment: CDR1 MNHEY and CDR2 SVGAGI. DNA of the CDR3: TGTGCCAGCAGTTACTCGGGACAGGGGTCCTACGAGCAGTACTTC. This encodes CASSYSGQGSYEQYF.

The gene calls are TRBV5-1 and TRBJ1-6; 11 bases map to TRBD1. With V trimmed by 6 bases and J by 10 bases, 3 bases remained unmatched. Germline assignment: CDR1 SGHRS and CDR2 YFSETQ. This CDR3 contains 13 residues. The CDR3 is CASTDRGQSPLHF. The CDR3 nucleotides read TGCGCCAGCACGGACAGGGGGCAATCACCCCTCCACTTT.

This clone was detected only a few times. This chain joins TRBV7-9 and TRBJ2-7, with a possible D match to TRBD2 (5 bases). Germline V lookup: CDR1 SEHNR, CDR2 FQNEAQ (reference sequence). This CDR3 is built from 15 residues. The V end lost 3 bases, the J end lost 0 bases, and 12 bases lay between the germline ends. CDR3 sequence (DNA): TGTGCCAGCAGCTTCCCAGGACTGAGCTCCTACGAGCAGTACTTC. It yields the protein CASSFPGLSSYEQYF.

The chain recombines TRBV16 with TRBJ2-7; the match to TRBD1 covers 8 bases. Germline V gene data show CDR1 as KGHSY and CDR2 as FQNENV. V lost 0 bases to trimming and J lost 6 bases; unmatched junction nucleotides: 7. There are 15 residues in the CDR3. CDR3 in DNA: TGTGCCAGCAGCCAATCAGGACAGGGTAGGGGCGAGCAGTACTTC. This encodes CASSQSGQGRGEQYF.

Written as DNA, the CDR3 is TGTGCCACTACTAAGCGGGGGGCCAATGAGCAGTTCTTC. The encoded protein is CATTKRGANEQFF. The V call is TRBV19, the J call TRBJ2-1; 9 nucleotides match TRBD2. Germline loops: CDR1 LNHDA, CDR2 SQIVND (reference sequence). With V trimmed by 10 bases and J by 6 bases, 7 bases remained unmatched. The CDR3 runs to 13 residues.

This rearrangement joins TRBV5-4 to TRBJ1-2; 9 nucleotides align to TRBD1. The V and J ends lost 3 bases and 7 bases, in that order; junction bases with no gene match: 7. CDR1 and CDR2 from the germline V gene are SGHNT and YYREEE (reference sequence). The CDR3 has 14 amino acids. The CDR3 is CASSWRDREIGYTF. CDR3 in DNA: TGTGCCAGCAGCTGGAGGGACAGGGAAATTGGCTACACCTTC.

This rearrangement joins TRBV9 to TRBJ2-2; D is possibly TRBD2 (6 bases). CDR1 is SGDLS, CDR2 YYNGEE, per germline. The CDR3 has 16 residues. Deletions cut 0 bases from V and 1 base from J, with 10 bases between. The CDR3 loop is CASSVDGGRNTGELFF. The CDR3 bases are TGTGCCAGCAGCGTAGATGGAGGGAGGAACACCGGGGAGCTGTTTTTT.

This clone was found once. CDR3 loop: CASSLWGRQETQYF. The DNA of the CDR3 is TGCGCCAGCAGCTTGTGGGGGCGGCAAGAGACCCAGTACTTC. This chain uses TRBV5-1 with TRBJ2-5, with D possibly TRBD1 on 6 matching bases. This CDR3 region has 14 residues. Germline CDR1 is SGHRS and CDR2 is YFSETQ. The V gene lost 1 base and the J gene lost 2 bases, with 9 bases spanning the gap. Drawing the rest from reference TRBV5-1 and TRBJ2-5, the complete variable domain is KAGVTQTPRYLIKTRGQQVTLSCSPISGHRSVSWYQQTPGQGLQFLFEYFSETQRNKGNFPGRFSGRQFSNSRSEMNVSTLELGDSALYLCASSLWGRQETQYFGPGTRLLVL.

The chain combines TRBV2 with TRBJ2-3; 8 nucleotides agree with TRBD2. Germline loops: CDR1 SNHLY, CDR2 FYNNEI. V shed 4 bases and J 4 bases; nucleotides not matched to a gene: 7. The CDR3 contains 15 residues. CDR3: CASSASGSPSDTQYF. For the CDR3, the DNA is TGTGCCAGCAGTGCCAGCGGGAGCCCGTCAGATACGCAGTATTTT.

J is TRBJ2-3 and V is TRBV4-3; D call uncertain. V lost 2 bases, J lost 2 bases, and 14 bases lay in between. Germline V gene data show CDR1 as LGHNA and CDR2 as YSLEER. The CDR3 runs 16 residues. CDR3 sequence: CASSQSWLQSTDTQYF. The CDR3 DNA reads as TGCGCCAGCAGCCAATCGTGGCTTCAATCCACAGATACGCAGTATTTT.

This rearrangement joins TRBV11-2 to TRBJ2-5; possible D gene TRBD2, 5 bases. CDR1 is SGHAT and CDR2 is FQNNGV in the germline V gene. CDR3 length: 18 amino acids. Trimming removed 1 base from V and 1 base from J, with 19 bases in between. The CDR3 is CASSLGSVNYRGQETQYF. The CDR3 DNA sequence: TGTGCCAGCAGCTTAGGGTCAGTCAACTACCGGGGCCAAGAGACCCAGTACTTC.

This chain joins TRBV11-2 and TRBJ1-6; D unresolved. The CDR3 consists of 17 residues. Germline assignment: CDR1 SGHAT and CDR2 FQNNGV. Trimming removed 3 bases at V and 5 bases at J, with 17 bases between. The CDR3 is CASSFIRGIVNNSPLHF. The CDR3 nucleotides read TGTGCCAGCAGCTTCATTCGGGGAATTGTCAATAATTCACCCCTCCACTTT.

The V and J genes are TRBV5-1 and TRBJ2-2; tentatively, D is TRBD1 (6 bases). The germline CDR1 and CDR2 sequences are SGHRS and YFSETQ. Trimming shortened V by 3 bases and J by 0 bases, and 12 bases separated the two germline ends. CDR3 size: 16 residues. The CDR3 loop is CASSSLRTANTGELFF. In DNA form, the CDR3 reads TGCGCCAGCAGCTCCCTCAGGACAGCGAACACCGGGGAGCTGTTTTTT.

This clone appeared a single time. The chain couples TRBV6-6 to TRBJ1-1, with D perhaps matching TRBD1 (5 bases). The V and J ends lost 6 bases and 7 bases respectively, with 9 bases between them. This CDR3 is built from 11 residues. CDR1 MNHNY and CDR2 SVGAGI come from the germline V gene (reference sequence). The CDR3 region is CASSTRVEAFF. The CDR3 DNA sequence: TGTGCCAGCAGCACCAGGGTTGAAGCTTTCTTT.

The CDR3 DNA follows: TGTGCCACCAGCAGAGGGACAGCCCTCGGTTCACCCCTCCACTTT. This sequence encodes CATSRGTALGSPLHF. The chain links TRBV15 to TRBJ1-6, with a weak D call TRBD1 (6 bases). From germline, CDR1 is LNHNV and CDR2 YYDKDF (reference sequence). The CDR3 runs to 15 residues. The ends were cut back, 1 base at V and 9 bases at J, with 13 bases in the middle. Variable domain in full (rest from reference TRBV15 and TRBJ1-6): DAMVIQNPRYQVTQFGKPVTLSCSQTLNHNVMYWYQQKSSQAPKLLFHYYDKDFNNEADTPDNFQSRRPNTSFCFLDIRSPGLGDTAMYLCATSRGTALGSPLHFGNGTRLTVT.

The V gene is TRBV7-9, the J gene TRBJ2-7; weak D call: TRBD2 (6 bases). Germline V CDR1 and CDR2: SEHNR, FQNEAQ (reference sequence). With 1 base removed from V and 0 bases from J, the gap between germline ends came to 13 bases. There are 16 residues in the CDR3. CDR3 sequence (DNA): TGTGCCAGCAGCTTAGTTTCGGGACTGACCTCCTACGAGCAGTACTTC. Encoded protein: CASSLVSGLTSYEQYF.